The entry that follows covers one T cell receptor beta chain sequence. Authors' analysis steps: Estimated nucleated cell counts came from reference gene primer amplification. Using immunoSEQ multiplex PCR, the repertoire was profiled, and TCRdb retains in-frame clones only, with some absent. Clone size and V and J calls were adopted from that table, with D and trimming inferred from the DNA. The sample has 250,000 to 300,000 clones; approximately 87% are singletons. The entry originates in a study of blood T cell repertoires in COVID-19. The TCR comes from a woman aged 40 to 50 who had recovered from COVID-19. The source material was peripheral blood.

The CDR3 sequence: CASSILRKRSDEQFF. The CDR3 DNA sequence: TGTGCCAGTAGTATCCTCCGGAAAAGGAGCGATGAGCAGTTCTTC. V and J are TRBV19 and TRBJ2-1, with D unresolved. The V gene lost 3 bases and the J gene lost 8 bases, with 17 bases spanning the gap. There are 15 residues in the CDR3. Per germline, CDR1 LNHDA and CDR2 SQIVND (reference sequence). The full variable domain, with the rest looked up from reference TRBV19 and TRBJ2-1, is DGGITQSPKYLFRKEGQNVTLSCEQNLNHDAMYWYRQDPGQGLRLIYYSQIVNDFQKGDIAEGYSVSREKKESFPLTVTSAQKNPTAFYLCASSILRKRSDEQFFGPGTRLTVL.